These 17 T cell receptor beta chains were all obtained from the same sample, sequenced in a study of spatial heterogeneity in lung cancer. Via MiXCR, TCRdb re-called the 5' RACE reads, giving one row per CDR3 protein. The table includes 30,000 or so distinct CDR3 sequences, roughly 8.4% detected once. Time point indicated: sample taken at primary tumor resection. Whole RNA from tumor, nontumor lung or frozen PBMC was sequenced unsorted. Specimen: PBMCs, collected at surgery. These receptors were collected from a female donor with early-stage non-small cell lung cancer.

This clonotype was counted at least ten times. The J gene is TRBJ2-5, the V gene TRBV6-5; TRBD1 is a possible D gene (6 bases). The CDR3 spans 16 residues. Between the trimmed V and J ends, which lost 4 bases and 2 bases, there was a span of 17 bases. The germline V gene has CDR1 MNHEY and CDR2 SVGAGI. CDR3 nucleotides: TGTGCCAGCAGTTCCACAGGGTATGGGGTTCAAGAGACCCAGTACTTC. Translation: CASSSTGYGVQETQYF.

The chain recombines TRBV9 with TRBJ2-5; D is perhaps TRBD1 (6 bases). Germline CDR1 is SGDLS and CDR2 is YYNGEE. The CDR3 spans 15 residues. Between the trimmed V and J ends, which lost 0 bases and 4 bases, there was a span of 13 bases. CDR3 DNA sequence: TGTGCCAGCAGCGTAGCACCGGGACATTCAGAGACCCAGTACTTC. Translation: CASSVAPGHSETQYF.

This clonotype has ten or more counts. J is TRBJ2-3 and V is TRBV7-2; no reliable D call. Germline V lookup: CDR1 SGHTA, CDR2 FQGNSA. V lost 1 base and J lost 3, with 11 bases in between. The CDR3 spans 15 residues. The CDR3 region is CASSLVAVSTDTQYF. Written as DNA, the CDR3 is TGTGCCAGCAGCTTAGTCGCCGTTTCGACAGATACGCAGTATTTT.

This clonotype was counted ten times or more. The chain's CDR3 is CASSLAGVLMDEQYF. The CDR3 bases are TGCGCCAGCAGCTTGGCGGGAGTGCTGATGGACGAGCAGTACTTC. V is TRBV5-1 and J is TRBJ2-7; tentatively, D is TRBD2 (6 bases). The CDR3 runs to 15 residues. Trimming pared 0 bases from V and 5 bases from J, leaving 15 bases between. The V gene's germline CDR1 is SGHRS and CDR2 YFSETQ.

This clonotype occurred a few times. The V gene is TRBV20-1, the J gene TRBJ2-3, with unresolved D. V was cut by 0 bases and J by 2 bases, with 9 bases left in between. This CDR3 comprises 14 residues. The germline CDR1 and CDR2 sequences are DFQATT and SNEGSKA (reference sequence). The CDR3 loop reads CSARDLPLTDTQYF. CDR3 coding DNA: TGCAGTGCTAGAGACCTCCCCCTCACAGATACGCAGTATTTT.

This clonotype was seen a few times. One end of the junction fails to match germline, which may point to a read error. J is TRBJ1-2 and V is TRBV7-9, with TRBD1 identical over 8 bases. The CDR3 is made up of 13 amino acids. Germline CDR1 SEHNR, CDR2 FQNEAQ (reference sequence). The CDR3 DNA follows: TGTGCCAGCAGCTCGATGCGGACAGGGCCCCTACCCTTC. Translation: CASSSMRTGPLPF.

This clonotype was observed many times. This chain links TRBV3-1 with TRBJ2-1; D unresolved. This CDR3 is built from 13 residues. The ends were cut back, 1 base at V and 4 bases at J, with 5 bases in the middle. Germline V lookup: CDR1 LGHDT, CDR2 YNNKEL (reference sequence). Written as DNA, the CDR3 is TGTGCCAGCAGCCAAGGTGGTTACAATGAGCAGTTCTTC. Residues: CASSQGGYNEQFF.

The gene calls are TRBV12-3 or TRBV12-4 and TRBJ1-5; D unresolved. The CDR3 spans 19 residues. V was trimmed by 0 bases and J by 0 bases, leaving 18 bases between them. DNA of the CDR3: TGTGCCAGCAGTTTAGCCGGACCGGTGGGTTATTATAGCAATCAGCCCCAGCATTTT. This sequence encodes CASSLAGPVGYYSNQPQHF.

In this sample, this clonotype turned up many times. In DNA, the CDR3 is TGTGCCAGCAGCTTAGCGGTAGGGGGAGATACGCAGTATTTT. This gives the protein CASSLAVGGDTQYF. This sequence joins TRBV7-2 and TRBJ2-3; maybe TRBD1 (6 bases). CDR1 is SGHTA, CDR2 FQGNSA, per germline. Trimming left V 0 bases short and J 5 bases short, with 9 bases between. CDR3 length equals 14 residues.

The sample holds many counts of this clonotype. The chain has TRBV5-1 and TRBJ1-2, with a weak D call TRBD1 (6 bases). Germline V gives CDR1 SGHRS, CDR2 YFSETQ. This CDR3 region has 14 residues. V dropped 1 base and J dropped 2 bases, with 9 bases sitting between them. The CDR3 reads CASSLWTVNYGYTF. DNA of the CDR3: TGCGCCAGCAGCTTGTGGACAGTAAACTATGGCTACACCTTC.

This clonotype was detected ten times or more. The chain links TRBV4-1 to TRBJ2-1; unclear D gene. There are 15 residues in the CDR3. V was cut by 4 bases and J by 0 bases, with 10 bases left in between. Germline V gene sequence: CDR1 MGHRA, CDR2 YSYEKL. DNA of the CDR3: TGCGCCAGCAGCCCGGAAGGAGTCTCCTACAATGAGCAGTTCTTC. Residues: CASSPEGVSYNEQFF.

This clonotype was counted many times. The chain carries TRBV6-6 and TRBJ2-5, with D possibly TRBD1 on 6 matching bases. This CDR3 spans 16 amino acids. The V gene's germline CDR1 is MNHNY and CDR2 SVGAGI (reference sequence). Deletions cut 7 bases from V and 4 bases from J, with 22 bases between. CDR3 sequence: CASTQTGNSGLETQYF. The CDR3 DNA reads TGTGCCAGCACCCAAACAGGGAACTCAGGGTTAGAGACCCAGTACTTC.

In this sample, this clonotype turned up many times. The chain employs TRBV10-3 and TRBJ1-1; D possibly corresponds to TRBD1 (5 bases). Germline V gives CDR1 ENHRY, CDR2 SYGVKD. Trimming left V 9 bases short and J 1 base short, with 12 bases between. The CDR3 contains 13 residues. The CDR3 DNA is TGTGCCATAGCGCTTGGGGGGAACACTGAAGCTTTCTTT. Its protein is CAIALGGNTEAFF.

This clonotype was seen repeatedly, ten times or more. The chain carries TRBV7-8 and TRBJ2-7, with D unresolved. The ends were cut back, 2 bases at V and 5 bases at J, with 13 bases in the middle. The CDR3 is made up of 14 amino acids. Per germline, CDR1 SGHVS and CDR2 FQNEAQ. The CDR3 region has the DNA TGTGCCAGCAGCTTATCAGTCAGAAAGAACGAGCAGTACTTC. Protein: CASSLSVRKNEQYF.

The rearrangement links TRBV6-2 or TRBV6-3 to TRBJ2-2; 8 bases map to TRBD1. The CDR3 contains 15 residues. Germline CDR1 reads MNHEY; CDR2 reads SVGEGT. Losses at the gene ends were 0 bases for V and 7 bases for J; bases not matched to a gene: 4. The CDR3 DNA reads as TGTGCCAGCAGTTACTCGGGGACAGGCGGCGGGGAGCTGTTTTTT. Translated, it gives CASSYSGTGGGELFF.

This chain's CDR3 is CASSPGQGNGETQYF. DNA for the CDR3: TGTGCCAGCAGCCCAGGACAGGGGAACGGGGAGACCCAGTACTTC. This chain joins TRBV9 and TRBJ2-5, with TRBD1 matching 9 bases. The CDR3 spans 15 residues. V shed 4 bases, J shed 5 bases, and the junction held 9 bases outside the gene matches. The germline V gene encodes CDR1 SGDLS and CDR2 YYNGEE.

In this sample, this clonotype turned up many times. The V call is TRBV5-1, the J call TRBJ2-3; 9 bases map to TRBD2. This CDR3 has 15 residues. Germline V lookup: CDR1 SGHRS, CDR2 YFSETQ. The V and J ends lost 5 bases and 0 bases, in that order; junction bases with no gene match: 4. Here the CDR3 reads CASSDSGSSTDTQYF. The CDR3 nucleotides are TGCGCCAGCAGTGATAGCGGGAGCAGCACAGATACGCAGTATTTT.